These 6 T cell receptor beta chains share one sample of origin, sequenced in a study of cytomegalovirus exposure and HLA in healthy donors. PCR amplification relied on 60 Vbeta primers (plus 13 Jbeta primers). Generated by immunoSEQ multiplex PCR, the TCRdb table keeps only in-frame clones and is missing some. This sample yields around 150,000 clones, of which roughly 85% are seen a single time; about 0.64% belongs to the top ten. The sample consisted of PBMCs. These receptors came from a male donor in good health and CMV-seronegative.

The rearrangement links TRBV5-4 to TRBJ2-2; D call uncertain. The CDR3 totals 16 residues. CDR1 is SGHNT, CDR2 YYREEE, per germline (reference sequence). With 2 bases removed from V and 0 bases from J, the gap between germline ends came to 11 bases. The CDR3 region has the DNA TGTGCCAGCAGCTTTGGTGGCGGAACGAACACCGGGGAGCTGTTTTTT. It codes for CASSFGGGTNTGELFF.

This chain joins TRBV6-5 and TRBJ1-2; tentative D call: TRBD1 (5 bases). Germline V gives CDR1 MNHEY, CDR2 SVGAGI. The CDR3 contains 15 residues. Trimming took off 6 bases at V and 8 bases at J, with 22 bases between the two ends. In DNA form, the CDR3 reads TGTGCCAGCAGACGCACCGACAGCCTGCCTAGGGGCTACACCTTC. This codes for CASRRTDSLPRGYTF.

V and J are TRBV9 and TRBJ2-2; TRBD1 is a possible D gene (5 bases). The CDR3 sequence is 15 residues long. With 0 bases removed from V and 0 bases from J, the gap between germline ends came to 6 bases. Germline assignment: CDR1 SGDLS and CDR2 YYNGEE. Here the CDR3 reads CASSVEGSNTGELFF. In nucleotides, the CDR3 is TGTGCCAGCAGCGTAGAGGGGTCGAACACCGGGGAGCTGTTTTTT.

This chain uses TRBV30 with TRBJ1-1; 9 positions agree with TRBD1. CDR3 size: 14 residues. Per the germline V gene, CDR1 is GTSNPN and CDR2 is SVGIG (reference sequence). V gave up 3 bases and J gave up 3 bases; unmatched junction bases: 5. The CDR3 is CAWRPDRGYTEAFF. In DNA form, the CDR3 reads TGTGCCTGGAGGCCCGACAGGGGGTACACTGAAGCTTTCTTT.

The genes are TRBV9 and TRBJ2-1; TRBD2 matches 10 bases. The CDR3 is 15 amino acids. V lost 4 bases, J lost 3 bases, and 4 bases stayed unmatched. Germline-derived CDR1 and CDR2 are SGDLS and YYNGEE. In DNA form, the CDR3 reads TGTGCCAGCAGCCTAGCGGGAGATCTCTACAATGAGCAGTTCTTC. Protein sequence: CASSLAGDLYNEQFF. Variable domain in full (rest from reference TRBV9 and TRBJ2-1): DSGVTQTPKHLITATGQRVTLRCSPRSGDLSVYWYQQSLDQGLQFLIQYYNGEERAKGNILERFSAQQFPDLHSELNLSSLELGDSALYFCASSLAGDLYNEQFFGPGTRLTVL.

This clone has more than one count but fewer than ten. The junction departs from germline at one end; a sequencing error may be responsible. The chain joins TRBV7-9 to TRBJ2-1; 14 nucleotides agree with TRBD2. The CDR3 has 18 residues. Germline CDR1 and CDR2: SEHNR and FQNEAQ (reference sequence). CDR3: CSSSLAETSGGAHNEQFF. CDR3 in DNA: TGTTCCAGCAGCTTAGCCGAGACTAGCGGGGGGGCACACAATGAGCAGTTCTTC.